This T cell receptor (beta chain) is drawn from a study of molecular identifiers for immune sequencing clone quantification. Study information: Replicate RNA from 20,000 or 100,000 naive CD8 T cells formed five aliquots; four were sequenced.

The CDR3 runs to 14 residues. Germline-derived CDR1 and CDR2 are SGHDT and YYEEEE. Trimming left V 0 bases short and J 6 bases short, with 13 bases between. General study results and limits: Whereas naive cells kept under 1% of molecules in clones above 20 RNA copies, such clones held over 97% in effectors.

This clonotype was seen repeatedly, ten times or more. Antigen specificity is unknown. It was with previously described methods and listed TCR primers that bulk TCR libraries were made. Using its own MiXCR run on the PCR reads, TCRdb lists one record per CDR3 protein. Among over 600,000 distinct CDR3 sequences listed, just under 20% were seen once. For naive CD8 T cells, sorting used the CD8+CD4-CCR7+CD45RA+ phenotype. This chain links TRBV5-6 with TRBJ2-7, with a possible D match to TRBD2 (7 bases). This TCR was recovered from a human donor in good health. Some libraries in this study had Jurkat cell RNA spiked in. The material sequenced was naive CD8+ T cells from blood, with Jurkat cell RNA spiked in. Specified subset: FACS-sorted CD8+CD4-CCR7+CD45RA+ naive T cells. Here the CDR3 DNA reads TGTGCCAGCAGCTTGGTGGCGGGGGCTCGCGAGCAGTACTTC. As protein: CASSLVAGAREQYF.